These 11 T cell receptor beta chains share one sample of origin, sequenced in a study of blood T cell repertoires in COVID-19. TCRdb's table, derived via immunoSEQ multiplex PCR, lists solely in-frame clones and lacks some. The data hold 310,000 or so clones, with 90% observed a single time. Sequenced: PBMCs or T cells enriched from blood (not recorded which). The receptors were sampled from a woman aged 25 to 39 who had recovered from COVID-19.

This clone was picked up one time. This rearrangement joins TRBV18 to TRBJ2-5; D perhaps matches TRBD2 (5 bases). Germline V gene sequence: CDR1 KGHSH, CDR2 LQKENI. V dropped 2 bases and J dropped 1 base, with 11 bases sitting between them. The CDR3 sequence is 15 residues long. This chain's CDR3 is CASSPGLGSQETQYF. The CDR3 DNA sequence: TGTGCCAGCTCACCAGGCTTGGGGAGCCAAGAGACCCAGTACTTC.

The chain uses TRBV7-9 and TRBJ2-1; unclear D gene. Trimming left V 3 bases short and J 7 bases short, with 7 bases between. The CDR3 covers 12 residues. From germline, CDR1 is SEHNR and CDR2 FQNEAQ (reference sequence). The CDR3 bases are TGTGCCAGCAGCTTGATCGGGAATGAGCAGTTCTTC. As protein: CASSLIGNEQFF.

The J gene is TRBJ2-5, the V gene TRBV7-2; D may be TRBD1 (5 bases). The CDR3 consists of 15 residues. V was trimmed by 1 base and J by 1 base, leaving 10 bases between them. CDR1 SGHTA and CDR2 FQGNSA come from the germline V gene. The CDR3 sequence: CASSLGLGPQETQYF. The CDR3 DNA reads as TGTGCCAGCAGCTTAGGTCTGGGGCCCCAAGAGACCCAGTACTTC.

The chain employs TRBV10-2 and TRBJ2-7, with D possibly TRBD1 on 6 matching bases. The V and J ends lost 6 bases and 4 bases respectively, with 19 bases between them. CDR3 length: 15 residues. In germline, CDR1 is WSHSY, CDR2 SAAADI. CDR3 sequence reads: CASRSNEDRKYEQYF. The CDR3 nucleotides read TGCGCCAGCAGGAGTAATGAGGACAGAAAATACGAGCAGTACTTC.

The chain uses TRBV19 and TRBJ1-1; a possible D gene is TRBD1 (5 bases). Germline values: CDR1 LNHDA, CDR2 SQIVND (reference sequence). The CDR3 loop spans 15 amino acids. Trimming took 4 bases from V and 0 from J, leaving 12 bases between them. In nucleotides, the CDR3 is TGTGCCAGTAGTACCTCCCTACAGGTGAACACTGAAGCTTTCTTT. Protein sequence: CASSTSLQVNTEAFF. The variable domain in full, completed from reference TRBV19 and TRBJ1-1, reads DGGITQSPKYLFRKEGQNVTLSCEQNLNHDAMYWYRQDPGQGLRLIYYSQIVNDFQKGDIAEGYSVSREKKESFPLTVTSAQKNPTAFYLCASSTSLQVNTEAFFGQGTRLTVV.

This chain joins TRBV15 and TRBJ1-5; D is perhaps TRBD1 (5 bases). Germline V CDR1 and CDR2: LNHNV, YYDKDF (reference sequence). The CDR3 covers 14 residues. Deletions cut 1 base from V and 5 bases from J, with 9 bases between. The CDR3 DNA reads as TGTGCCACCAGCAGAGTCGGGGGGGATCAGCCCCAGCATTTT. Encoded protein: CATSRVGGDQPQHF.

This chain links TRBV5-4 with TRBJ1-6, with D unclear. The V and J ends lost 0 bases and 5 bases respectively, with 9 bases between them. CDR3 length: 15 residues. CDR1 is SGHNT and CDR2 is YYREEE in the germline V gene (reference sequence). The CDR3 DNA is TGTGCCAGCAGCTTGGACACTACTAATAATTCACCCCTCCACTTT. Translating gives CASSLDTTNNSPLHF.

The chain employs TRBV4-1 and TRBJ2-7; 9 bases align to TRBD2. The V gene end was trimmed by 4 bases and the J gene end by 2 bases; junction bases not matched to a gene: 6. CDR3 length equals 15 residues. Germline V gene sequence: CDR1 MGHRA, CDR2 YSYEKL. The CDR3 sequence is CASSPPSGMTYEQYF. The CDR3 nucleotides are TGCGCCAGCAGCCCCCCTAGCGGGATGACCTACGAGCAGTACTTC.

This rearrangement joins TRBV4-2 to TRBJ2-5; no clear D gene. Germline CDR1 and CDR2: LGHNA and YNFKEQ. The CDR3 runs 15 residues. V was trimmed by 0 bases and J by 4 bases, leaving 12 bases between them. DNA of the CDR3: TGTGCCAGCAGCCAAGATGTAGGAAGGAGAGAGACCCAGTACTTC. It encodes CASSQDVGRRETQYF.

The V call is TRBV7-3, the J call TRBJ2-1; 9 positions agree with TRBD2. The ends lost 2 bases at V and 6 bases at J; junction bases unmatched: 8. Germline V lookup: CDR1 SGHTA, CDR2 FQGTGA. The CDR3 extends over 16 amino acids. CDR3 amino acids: CASSLQAGLAFNEQFF. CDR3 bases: TGTGCCAGCAGCTTACAGGCAGGACTAGCGTTCAATGAGCAGTTCTTC. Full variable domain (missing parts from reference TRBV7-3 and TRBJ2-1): GAGVSQTPSNKVTEKGKYVELRCDPISGHTALYWYRQSLGQGPEFLIYFQGTGAADDSGLPNDRFFAVRPEGSVSTLKIQRTERGDSAVYLCASSLQAGLAFNEQFFGPGTRLTVL.

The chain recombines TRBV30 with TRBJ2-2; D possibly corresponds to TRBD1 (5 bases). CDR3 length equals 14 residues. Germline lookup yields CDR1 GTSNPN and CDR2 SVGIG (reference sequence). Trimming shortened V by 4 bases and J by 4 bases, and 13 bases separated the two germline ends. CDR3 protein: CAWTRVIATGELFF. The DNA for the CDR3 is TGTGCCTGGACCAGGGTTATAGCCACCGGGGAGCTGTTTTTT. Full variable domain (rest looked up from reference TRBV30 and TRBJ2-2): SQTIHQWPATLVQPVGSPLSLECTVEGTSNPNLYWYRQAAGRGLQLLFYSVGIGQISSEVPQNLSASRPQDRQFILSSKKLLLSDSGFYLCAWTRVIATGELFFGEGSRLTVL.